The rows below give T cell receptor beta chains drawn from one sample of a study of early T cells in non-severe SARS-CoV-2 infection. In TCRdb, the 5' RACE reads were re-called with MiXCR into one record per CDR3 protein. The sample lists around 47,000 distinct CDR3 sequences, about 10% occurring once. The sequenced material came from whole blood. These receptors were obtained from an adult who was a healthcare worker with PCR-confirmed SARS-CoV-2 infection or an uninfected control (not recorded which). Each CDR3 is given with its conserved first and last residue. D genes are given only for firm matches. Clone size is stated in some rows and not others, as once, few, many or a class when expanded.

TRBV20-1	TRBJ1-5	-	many	CSARDRRRYQPQHF	TGCAGTGCTAGAGATCGCAGGCGATATCAGCCCCAGCATTTT
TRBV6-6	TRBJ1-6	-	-	CASSYGRQGLGNSPLHF	TGTGCCAGCAGTTACGGTCGGCAGGGGTTAGGAAATTCACCCCTCCACTTT
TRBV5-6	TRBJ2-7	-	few	CASSLIPTGAEEQYF	TGTGCCAGCAGCTTAATCCCGACAGGAGCAGAGGAGCAGTACTTC
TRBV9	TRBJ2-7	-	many	CASSSQPSYEQYF	TGTGCCAGCAGTTCACAACCCAGCTACGAGCAGTACTTC
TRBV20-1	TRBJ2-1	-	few	CRTGRDLSYNEQFF	TGCAGGACAGGGAGGGACCTCTCCTACAATGAGCAGTTCTTC
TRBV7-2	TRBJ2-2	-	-	CASSRIAGELFF	TGTGCCAGCAGCCGCATCGCCGGGGAGCTGTTTTTT
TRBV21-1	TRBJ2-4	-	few	CASSRRRVQYF	TGTGCCAGCAGCAGACGTAGGGTTCAGTACTTC
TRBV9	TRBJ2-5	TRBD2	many	CASSASGRFQETQYF	TGTGCCAGCAGCGCTAGCGGGAGGTTCCAAGAGACCCAGTACTTC
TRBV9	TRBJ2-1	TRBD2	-	CATWDRGAGLADNEQFF	TGTGCCACCTGGGATAGAGGAGCGGGACTAGCGGACAATGAGCAGTTCTTC
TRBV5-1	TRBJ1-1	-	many	CASSFSRDRTEAFF	TGCGCCAGCAGCTTTTCCAGGGATCGGACTGAAGCTTTCTTT
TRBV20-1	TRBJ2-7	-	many	CSARDPLHGDEQYF	TGCAGTGCTAGAGATCCACTCCACGGGGACGAGCAGTACTTC
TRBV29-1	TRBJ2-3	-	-	CSGGRGTDTQYF	TGCAGCGGGGGGCGTGGAACAGATACGCAGTATTTT
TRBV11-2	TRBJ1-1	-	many	CASSLGRGTEAFF	TGTGCCAGCAGCTTAGGTCGGGGGACTGAAGCTTTCTTT
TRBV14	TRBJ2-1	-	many	CASSPTLNINEQFF	TGTGCCAGCAGCCCAACACTTAACATCAATGAGCAGTTCTTC
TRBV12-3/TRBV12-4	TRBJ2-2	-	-	CASNLLGGELFF	TGTGCCAGCAATCTTCTTGGCGGGGAGCTGTTTTTT
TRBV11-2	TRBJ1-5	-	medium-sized	CASSLDPLWPQHF	TGTGCCAGCAGCTTAGACCCTCTTTGGCCCCAGCATTTT
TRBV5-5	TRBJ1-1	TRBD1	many	CASSLGPRQGASEAFF	TGTGCCAGCAGCTTGGGACCTAGACAGGGAGCCTCTGAAGCTTTCTTT
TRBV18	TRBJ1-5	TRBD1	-	CASSSTGDNQPQHF	TGTGCCAGCTCAAGTACAGGGGATAATCAGCCCCAGCATTTT
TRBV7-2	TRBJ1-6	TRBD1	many	CASSPGTARDNSPLHF	TGTGCCAGCAGCCCCGGGACAGCCCGCGATAATTCACCCCTCCACTTT
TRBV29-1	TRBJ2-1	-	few	CSVEYPSSYNEQFF	TGCAGCGTTGAGTACCCTAGCTCCTACAATGAGCAGTTCTTC